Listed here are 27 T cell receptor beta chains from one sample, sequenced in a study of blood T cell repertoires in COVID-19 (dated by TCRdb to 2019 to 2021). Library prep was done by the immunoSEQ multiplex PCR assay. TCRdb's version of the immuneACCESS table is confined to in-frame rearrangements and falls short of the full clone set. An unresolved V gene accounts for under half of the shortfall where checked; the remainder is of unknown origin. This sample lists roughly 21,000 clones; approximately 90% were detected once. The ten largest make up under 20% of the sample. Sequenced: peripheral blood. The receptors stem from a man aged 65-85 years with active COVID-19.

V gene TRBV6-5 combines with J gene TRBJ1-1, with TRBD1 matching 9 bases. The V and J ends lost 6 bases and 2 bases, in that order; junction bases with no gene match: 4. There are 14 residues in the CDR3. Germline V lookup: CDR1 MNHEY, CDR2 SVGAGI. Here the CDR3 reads CASRRTGENTEAFF. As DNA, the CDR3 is TGTGCCAGCAGGAGGACAGGGGAAAACACTGAAGCTTTCTTT.

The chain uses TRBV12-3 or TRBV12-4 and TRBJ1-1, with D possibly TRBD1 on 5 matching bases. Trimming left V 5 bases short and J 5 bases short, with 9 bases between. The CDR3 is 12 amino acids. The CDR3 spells CASSRGRTEAFF. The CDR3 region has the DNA TGTGCCAGCAGTAGGGGTAGGACTGAAGCTTTCTTT.

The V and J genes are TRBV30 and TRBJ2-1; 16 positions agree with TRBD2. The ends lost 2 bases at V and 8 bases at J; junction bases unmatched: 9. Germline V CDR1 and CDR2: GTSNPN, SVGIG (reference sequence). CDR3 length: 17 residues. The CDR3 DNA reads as TGTGCCTGGAGTCTCGGGACTAGCGGGAGGGCCAGGGATGAGCAGTTCTTC. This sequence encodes CAWSLGTSGRARDEQFF.

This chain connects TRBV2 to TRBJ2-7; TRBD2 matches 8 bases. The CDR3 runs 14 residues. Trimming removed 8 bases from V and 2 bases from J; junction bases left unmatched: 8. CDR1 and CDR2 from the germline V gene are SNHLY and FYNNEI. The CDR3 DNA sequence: TGTGCCAGCGCCCGGGACGGGGGGGCCTACGAGCAGTACTTC. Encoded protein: CASARDGGAYEQYF.

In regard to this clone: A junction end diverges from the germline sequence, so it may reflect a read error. The CDR3 region has the DNA TGTGCCAGCAGTTTACTTGAAACAGGGAACCAAGGGACCCAGTACTTC. It is translated as CASSLLETGNQGTQYF. The genes are TRBV28 and TRBJ2-5; TRBD1 is a possible D gene (6 bases). This CDR3 is built from 16 residues. CDR1 is MDHEN, CDR2 SYDVKM, per germline.

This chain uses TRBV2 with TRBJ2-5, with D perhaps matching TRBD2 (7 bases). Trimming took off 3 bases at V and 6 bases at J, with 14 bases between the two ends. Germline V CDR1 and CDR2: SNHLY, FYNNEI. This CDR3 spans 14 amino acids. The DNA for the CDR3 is TGTGCCAGCAGTGATTGGGGAGGGGGGAAGACCCAGTACTTC. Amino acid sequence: CASSDWGGGKTQYF.

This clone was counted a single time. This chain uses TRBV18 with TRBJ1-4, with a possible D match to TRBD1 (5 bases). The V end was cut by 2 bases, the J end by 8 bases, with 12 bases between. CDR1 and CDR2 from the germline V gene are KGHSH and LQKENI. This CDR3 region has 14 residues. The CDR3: CASSPIQDGEKLFF. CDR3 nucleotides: TGTGCCAGCTCACCAATACAGGACGGCGAAAAACTGTTTTTT.

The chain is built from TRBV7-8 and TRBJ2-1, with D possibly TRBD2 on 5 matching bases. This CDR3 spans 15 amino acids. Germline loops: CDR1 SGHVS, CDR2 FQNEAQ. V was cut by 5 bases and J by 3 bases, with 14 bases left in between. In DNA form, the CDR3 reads TGTGCCAGCAGCCCAAGAAGGGAGCTCTACAATGAGCAGTTCTTC. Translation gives CASSPRRELYNEQFF.

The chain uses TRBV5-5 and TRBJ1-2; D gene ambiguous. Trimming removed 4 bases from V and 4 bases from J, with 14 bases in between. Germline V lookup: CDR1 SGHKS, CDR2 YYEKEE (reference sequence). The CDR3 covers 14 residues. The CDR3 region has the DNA TGTGCCAGCAGCCCAGGATCTTACCTCTATGGCTACACCTTC. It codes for CASSPGSYLYGYTF.

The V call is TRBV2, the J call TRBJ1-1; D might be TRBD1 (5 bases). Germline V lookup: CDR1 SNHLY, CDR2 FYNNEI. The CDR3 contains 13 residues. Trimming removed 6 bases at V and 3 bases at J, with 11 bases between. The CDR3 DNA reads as TGTGCCAGCAGGGTACAGGCTTACACTGAAGCTTTCTTT. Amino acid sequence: CASRVQAYTEAFF.

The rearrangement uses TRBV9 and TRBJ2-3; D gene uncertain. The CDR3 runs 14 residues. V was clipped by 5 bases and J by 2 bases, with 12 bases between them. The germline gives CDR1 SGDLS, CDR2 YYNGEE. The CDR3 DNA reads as TGTGCCAGCAGTCCCACTTCTACCACAGATACGCAGTATTTT. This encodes CASSPTSTTDTQYF. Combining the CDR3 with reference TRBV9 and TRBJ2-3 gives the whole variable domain DSGVTQTPKHLITATGQRVTLRCSPRSGDLSVYWYQQSLDQGLQFLIQYYNGEERAKGNILERFSAQQFPDLHSELNLSSLELGDSALYFCASSPTSTTDTQYFGPGTRLTVL.

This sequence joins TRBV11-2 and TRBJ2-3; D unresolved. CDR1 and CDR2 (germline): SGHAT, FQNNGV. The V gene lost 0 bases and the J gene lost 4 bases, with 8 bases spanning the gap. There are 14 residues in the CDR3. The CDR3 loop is CASSLDLRADTQYF. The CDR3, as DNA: TGTGCCAGCAGCTTAGATCTACGGGCAGATACGCAGTATTTT.

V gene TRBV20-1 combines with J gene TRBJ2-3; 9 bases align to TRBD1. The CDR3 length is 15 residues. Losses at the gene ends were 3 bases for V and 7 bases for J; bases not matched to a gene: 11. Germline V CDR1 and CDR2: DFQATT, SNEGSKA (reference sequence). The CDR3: CSASGTGTGIYTQYF. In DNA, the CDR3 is TGCAGTGCTAGTGGGACCGGGACAGGGATTTATACGCAGTATTTT.

CDR3 nucleotides: TGTGCCAGCGAGTTATATTGTATAAGCACAGATACGCAGTATTTT. Residues: CASELYCISTDTQYF. The rearrangement joins TRBV6-5 to TRBJ2-3; D gene ambiguous. V was trimmed by 8 bases and J by 0 bases, leaving 15 bases between them. The CDR3 is made up of 15 amino acids. Germline lookup yields CDR1 MNHEY and CDR2 SVGAGI.

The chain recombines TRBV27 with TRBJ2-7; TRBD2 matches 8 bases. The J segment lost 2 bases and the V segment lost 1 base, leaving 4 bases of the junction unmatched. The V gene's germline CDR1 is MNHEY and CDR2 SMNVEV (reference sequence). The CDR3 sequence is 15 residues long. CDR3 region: CASSLYGGATYEQYF. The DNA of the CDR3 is TGTGCCAGCAGTTTATACGGGGGGGCTACCTACGAGCAGTACTTC.

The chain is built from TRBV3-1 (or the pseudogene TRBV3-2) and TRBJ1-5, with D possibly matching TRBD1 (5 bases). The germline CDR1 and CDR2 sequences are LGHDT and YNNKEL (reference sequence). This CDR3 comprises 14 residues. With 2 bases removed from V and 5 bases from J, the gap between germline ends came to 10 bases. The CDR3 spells CASSQIGADQPQHF. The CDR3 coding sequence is TGTGCCAGCAGCCAAATAGGGGCTGATCAGCCCCAGCATTTT.

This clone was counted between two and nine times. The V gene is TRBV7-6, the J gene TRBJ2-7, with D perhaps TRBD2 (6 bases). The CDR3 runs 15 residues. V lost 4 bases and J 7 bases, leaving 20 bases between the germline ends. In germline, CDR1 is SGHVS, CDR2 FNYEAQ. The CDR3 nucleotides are TGTGCCAGCAGCTCGAAAAGGGGCCTAGGAGGGGAGCAGTACTTC. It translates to CASSSKRGLGGEQYF. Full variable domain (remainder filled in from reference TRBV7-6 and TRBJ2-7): GAGVSQSPRYKVTKRGQDVALRCDPISGHVSLYWYRQALGQGPEFLTYFNYEAQQDKSGLPNDRFSAERPEGSISTLTIQRTEQRDSAMYRCASSSKRGLGGEQYFGPGTRLTVT.

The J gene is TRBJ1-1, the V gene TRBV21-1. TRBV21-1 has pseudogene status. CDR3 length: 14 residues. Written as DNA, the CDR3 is TGTGCCAGCAGCAACCCCGAACGGTTCACTGAAGCTTTCTTT. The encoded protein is CASSNPERFTEAFF.

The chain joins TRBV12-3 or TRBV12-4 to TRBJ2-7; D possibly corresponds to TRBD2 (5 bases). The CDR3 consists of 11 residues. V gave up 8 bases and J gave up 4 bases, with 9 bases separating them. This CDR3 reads CASGRWYEQYF. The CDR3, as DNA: TGTGCCAGCGGGAGATGGTACGAGCAGTACTTC.

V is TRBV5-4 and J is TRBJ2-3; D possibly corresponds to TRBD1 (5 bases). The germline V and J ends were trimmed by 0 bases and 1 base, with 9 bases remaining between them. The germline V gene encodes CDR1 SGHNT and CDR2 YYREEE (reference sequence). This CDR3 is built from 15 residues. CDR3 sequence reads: CASSLEQVRTDTQYF. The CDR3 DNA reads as TGTGCCAGCAGCTTGGAACAGGTCCGCACAGATACGCAGTATTTT.

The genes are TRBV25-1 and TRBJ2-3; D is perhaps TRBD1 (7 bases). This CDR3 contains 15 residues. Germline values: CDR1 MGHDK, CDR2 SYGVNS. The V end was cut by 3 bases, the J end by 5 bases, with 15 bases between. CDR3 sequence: CASSEEGAQVDTQYF. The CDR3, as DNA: TGTGCCAGCAGTGAGGAGGGGGCGCAGGTAGATACGCAGTATTTT. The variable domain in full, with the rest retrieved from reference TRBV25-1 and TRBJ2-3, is EADIYQTPRYLVIGTGKKITLECSQTMGHDKMYWYQQDPGMELHLIHYSYGVNSTEKGDLSSESTVSRIRTEHFPLTLESARPSHTSQYLCASSEEGAQVDTQYFGPGTRLTVL.

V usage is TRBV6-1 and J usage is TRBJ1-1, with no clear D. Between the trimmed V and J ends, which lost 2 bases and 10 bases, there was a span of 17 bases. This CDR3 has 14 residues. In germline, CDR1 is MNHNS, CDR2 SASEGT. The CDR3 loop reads CASSEWSSGSVAFF. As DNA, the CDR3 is TGTGCCAGCAGTGAATGGAGTTCGGGGTCGGTAGCTTTCTTT.

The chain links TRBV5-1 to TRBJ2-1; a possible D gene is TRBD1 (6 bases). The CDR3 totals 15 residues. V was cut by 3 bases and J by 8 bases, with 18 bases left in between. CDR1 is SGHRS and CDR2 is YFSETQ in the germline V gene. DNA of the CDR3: TGCGCCAGCAGCTCCCGGCACAGGGCTTTGGATGAGCAGTTCTTC. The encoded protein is CASSSRHRALDEQFF.

The CDR3 is CASSYSQGLNQPQHF. In DNA form, the CDR3 reads TGTGCCAGCAGTTACTCGCAGGGTTTAAATCAGCCCCAGCATTTT. The gene calls are TRBV6-2 or TRBV6-3 and TRBJ1-5; D is perhaps TRBD1 (5 bases). Germline V gene data show CDR1 as MNHEY and CDR2 as SVGEGT. The CDR3 extends over 15 amino acids. V lost 0 bases to trimming and J lost 4 bases, with 10 bases between them.

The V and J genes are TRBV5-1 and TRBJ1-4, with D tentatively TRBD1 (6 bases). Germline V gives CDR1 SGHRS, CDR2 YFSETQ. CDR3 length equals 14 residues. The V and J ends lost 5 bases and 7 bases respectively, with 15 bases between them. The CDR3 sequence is CASRSGGEIEKLFF. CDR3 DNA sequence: TGCGCCAGCAGATCGGGGGGCGAAATTGAAAAACTGTTTTTT. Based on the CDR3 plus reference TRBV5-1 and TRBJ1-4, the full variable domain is KAGVTQTPRYLIKTRGQQVTLSCSPISGHRSVSWYQQTPGQGLQFLFEYFSETQRNKGNFPGRFSGRQFSNSRSEMNVSTLELGDSALYLCASRSGGEIEKLFFGSGTQLSVL.

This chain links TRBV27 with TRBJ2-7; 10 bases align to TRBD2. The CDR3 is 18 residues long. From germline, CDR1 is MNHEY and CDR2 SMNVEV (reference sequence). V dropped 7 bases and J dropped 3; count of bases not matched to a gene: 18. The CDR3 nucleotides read TGTGCCAGCACTCTCCCGGGACTAGCGAATAAAACCATCTACGAGCAGTACTTC. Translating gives CASTLPGLANKTIYEQYF.

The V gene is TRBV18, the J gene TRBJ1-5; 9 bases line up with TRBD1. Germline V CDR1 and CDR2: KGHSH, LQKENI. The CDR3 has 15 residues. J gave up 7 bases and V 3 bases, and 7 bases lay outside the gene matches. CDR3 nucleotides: TGTGCCAGCTCACCTACCGGGACAGGGTCACAGCCCCAGCATTTT. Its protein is CASSPTGTGSQPQHF.